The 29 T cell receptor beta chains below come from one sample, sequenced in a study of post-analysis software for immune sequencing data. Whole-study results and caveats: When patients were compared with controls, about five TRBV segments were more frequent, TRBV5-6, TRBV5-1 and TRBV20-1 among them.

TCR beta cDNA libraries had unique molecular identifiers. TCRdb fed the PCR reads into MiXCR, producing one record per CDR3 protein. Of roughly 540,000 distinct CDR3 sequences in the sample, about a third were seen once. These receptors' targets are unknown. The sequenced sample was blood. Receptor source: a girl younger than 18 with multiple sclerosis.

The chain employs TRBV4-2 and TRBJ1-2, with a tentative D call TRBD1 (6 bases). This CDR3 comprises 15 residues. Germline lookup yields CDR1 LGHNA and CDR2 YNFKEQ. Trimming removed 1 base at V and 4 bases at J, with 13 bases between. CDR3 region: CASSQGEGGGYGYTF. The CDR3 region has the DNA TGTGCCAGCAGCCAAGGCGAAGGGGGAGGCTATGGCTACACCTTC.

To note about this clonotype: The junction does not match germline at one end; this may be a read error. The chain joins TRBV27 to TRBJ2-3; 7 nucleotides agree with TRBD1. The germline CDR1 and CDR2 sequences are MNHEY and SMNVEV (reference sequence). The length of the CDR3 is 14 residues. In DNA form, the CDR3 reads TGTGCCAGCAGTTTCTACAGGGGTACAGATACGCGGTATTTT. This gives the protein CASSFYRGTDTRYF.

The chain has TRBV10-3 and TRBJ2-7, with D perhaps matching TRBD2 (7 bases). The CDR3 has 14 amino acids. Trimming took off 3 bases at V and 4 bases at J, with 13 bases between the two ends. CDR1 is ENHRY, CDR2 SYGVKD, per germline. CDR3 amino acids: CAISDPGGKYEQYF. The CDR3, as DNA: TGTGCCATCAGTGATCCGGGGGGCAAGTACGAGCAGTACTTC.

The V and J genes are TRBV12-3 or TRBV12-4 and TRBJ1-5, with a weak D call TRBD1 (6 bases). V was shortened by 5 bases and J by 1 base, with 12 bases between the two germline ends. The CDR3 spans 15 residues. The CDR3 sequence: CASSPTGGSNQPQHF. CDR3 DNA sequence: TGTGCCAGCAGTCCGACAGGAGGGAGCAATCAGCCCCAGCATTTT.

In DNA form, the CDR3 reads TGTGCTAGTGGTCCCTCGGGACCCCGAGAAGGGACCCAGTACTTC. Residues: CASGPSGPREGTQYF. The chain employs TRBV12-5 and TRBJ2-4; D might be TRBD1 or TRBD2, each matching 5 bases. The DNA end is a closer match to TRBJ2-5, so the J assignment may be wrong. The CDR3 covers 15 residues. The germline CDR1 and CDR2 sequences are LGHNT and FRNRAP.

The CDR3 region is CASSLGRGRYTGELFF. CDR3 in DNA: TGTGCCAGCAGTTTAGGGCGGGGGCGATACACCGGGGAGCTGTTTTTT. The rearrangement joins TRBV12-3 or TRBV12-4 to TRBJ2-2; D might be TRBD2 (7 bases). The CDR3 spans 16 residues. V shed 1 base and J shed 3 bases, with 12 bases lying between them.

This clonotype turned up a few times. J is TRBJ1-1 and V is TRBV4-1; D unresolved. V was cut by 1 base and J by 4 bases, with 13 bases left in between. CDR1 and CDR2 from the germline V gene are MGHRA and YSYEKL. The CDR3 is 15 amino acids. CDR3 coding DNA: TGCGCCAGCAGCCAAGTCCCTCAGCGTTTCACTGAAGCTTTCTTT. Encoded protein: CASSQVPQRFTEAFF.

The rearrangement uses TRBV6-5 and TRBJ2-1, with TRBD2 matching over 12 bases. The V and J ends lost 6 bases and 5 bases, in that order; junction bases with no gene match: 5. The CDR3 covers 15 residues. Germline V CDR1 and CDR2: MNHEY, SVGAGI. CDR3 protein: CASRRTSGANNEQFF. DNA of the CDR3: TGTGCCAGCAGAAGGACTAGCGGGGCCAACAATGAGCAGTTCTTC.

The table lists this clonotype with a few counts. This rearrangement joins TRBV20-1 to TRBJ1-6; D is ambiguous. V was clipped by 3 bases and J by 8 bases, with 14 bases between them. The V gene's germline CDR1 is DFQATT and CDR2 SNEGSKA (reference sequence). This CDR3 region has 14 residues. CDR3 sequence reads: CSASPGMPDSPLHF. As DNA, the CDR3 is TGCAGTGCTAGCCCGGGTATGCCAGATTCACCCCTCCACTTT.

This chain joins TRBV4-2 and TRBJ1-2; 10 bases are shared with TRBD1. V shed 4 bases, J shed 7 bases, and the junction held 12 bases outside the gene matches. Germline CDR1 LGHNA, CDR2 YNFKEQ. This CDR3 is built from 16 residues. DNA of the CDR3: TGTGCCAGCAGCCTAGACACCGGGACAGGGGTAACTGGCTACACCTTC. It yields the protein CASSLDTGTGVTGYTF.

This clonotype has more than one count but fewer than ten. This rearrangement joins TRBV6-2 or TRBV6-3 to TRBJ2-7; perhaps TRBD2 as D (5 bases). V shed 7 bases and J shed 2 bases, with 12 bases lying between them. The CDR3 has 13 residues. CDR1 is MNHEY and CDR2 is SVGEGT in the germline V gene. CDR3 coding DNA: TGTGCCAGCATTAGGAGGTACCCCTACGAGCAGTACTTC. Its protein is CASIRRYPYEQYF.

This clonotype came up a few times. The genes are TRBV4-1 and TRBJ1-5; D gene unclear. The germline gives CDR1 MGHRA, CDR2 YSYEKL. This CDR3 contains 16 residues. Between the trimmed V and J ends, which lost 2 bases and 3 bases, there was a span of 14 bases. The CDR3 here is CASSQLPVPLNQPQHF. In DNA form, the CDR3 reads TGCGCCAGCAGCCAACTACCGGTCCCACTCAATCAGCCCCAGCATTTT.

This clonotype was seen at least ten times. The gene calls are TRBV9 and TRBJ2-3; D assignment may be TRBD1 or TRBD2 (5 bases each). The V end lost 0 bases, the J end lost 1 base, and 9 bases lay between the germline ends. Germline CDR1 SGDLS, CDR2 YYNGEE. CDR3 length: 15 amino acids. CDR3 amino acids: CASSVVGTRTDTQYF. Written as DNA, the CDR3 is TGTGCCAGCAGCGTAGTAGGGACCCGCACAGATACGCAGTATTTT.

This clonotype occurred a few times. The CDR3 protein is CASSSSRGETQYF. CDR3 nucleotide sequence: TGTGCCAGCAGCTCCAGCCGGGGAGAGACCCAGTACTTC. The chain carries TRBV7-8 and TRBJ2-5, with D maybe TRBD2 (5 bases). The germline V and J ends were trimmed by 4 bases and 4 bases, with 10 bases remaining between them. The V gene's germline CDR1 is SGHVS and CDR2 FQNEAQ. This CDR3 comprises 13 residues.

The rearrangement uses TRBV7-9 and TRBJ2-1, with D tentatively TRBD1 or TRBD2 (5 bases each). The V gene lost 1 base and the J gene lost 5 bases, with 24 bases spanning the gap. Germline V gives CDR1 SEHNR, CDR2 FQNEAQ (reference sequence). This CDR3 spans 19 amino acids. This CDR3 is CASSLVGSGPGQGDNEQFF. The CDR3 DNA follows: TGTGCCAGCAGCTTAGTGGGTTCGGGGCCCGGGCAGGGTGACAATGAGCAGTTCTTC. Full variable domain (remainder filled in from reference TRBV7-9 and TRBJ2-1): DTGVSQNPRHKITKRGQNVTFRCDPISEHNRLYWYRQTLGQGPEFLTYFQNEAQLEKSRLLSDRFSAERPKGSFSTLEIQRTEQGDSAMYLCASSLVGSGPGQGDNEQFFGPGTRLTVL.

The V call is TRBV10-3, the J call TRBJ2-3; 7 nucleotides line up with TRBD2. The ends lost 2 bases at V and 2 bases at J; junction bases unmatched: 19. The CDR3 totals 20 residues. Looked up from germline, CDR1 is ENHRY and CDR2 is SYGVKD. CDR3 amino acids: CAISERVGGRETTHTDTQYF. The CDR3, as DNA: TGTGCCATCAGTGAGCGAGTCGGTGGGCGGGAGACAACCCACACAGATACGCAGTATTTT.

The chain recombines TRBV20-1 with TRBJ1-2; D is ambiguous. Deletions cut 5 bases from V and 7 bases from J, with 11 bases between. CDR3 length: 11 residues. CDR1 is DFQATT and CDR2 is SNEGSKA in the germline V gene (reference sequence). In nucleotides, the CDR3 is TGCAGTGCTCCTCGGGGTCGTGGCTACACCTTC. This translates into CSAPRGRGYTF.

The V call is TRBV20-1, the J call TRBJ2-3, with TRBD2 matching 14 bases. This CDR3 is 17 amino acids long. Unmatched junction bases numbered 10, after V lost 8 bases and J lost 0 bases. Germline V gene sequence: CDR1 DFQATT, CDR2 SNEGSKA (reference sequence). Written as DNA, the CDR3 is TGCAGTACCTCCAGACTAGCGGGGGGGGTTAGCACAGATACGCAGTATTTT. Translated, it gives CSTSRLAGGVSTDTQYF.

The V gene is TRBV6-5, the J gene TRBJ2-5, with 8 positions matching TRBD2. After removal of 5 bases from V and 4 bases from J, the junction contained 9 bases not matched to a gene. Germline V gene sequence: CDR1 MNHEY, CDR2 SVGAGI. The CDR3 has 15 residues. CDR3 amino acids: CASSPRGEGRETQYF. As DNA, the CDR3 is TGTGCCAGCAGTCCGCGGGGGGAGGGGCGAGAGACCCAGTACTTC.

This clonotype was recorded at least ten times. The CDR3 bases are TGTGCCAGCAGCCCGGGACAGGGCCATGGCTACACCTTC. As protein: CASSPGQGHGYTF. The rearrangement links TRBV6-6 to TRBJ1-2, with 9 bases matching TRBD1. This CDR3 region has 13 residues. The germline CDR1 and CDR2 sequences are MNHNY and SVGAGI (reference sequence). V dropped 6 bases and J dropped 6; count of bases not matched to a gene: 5.

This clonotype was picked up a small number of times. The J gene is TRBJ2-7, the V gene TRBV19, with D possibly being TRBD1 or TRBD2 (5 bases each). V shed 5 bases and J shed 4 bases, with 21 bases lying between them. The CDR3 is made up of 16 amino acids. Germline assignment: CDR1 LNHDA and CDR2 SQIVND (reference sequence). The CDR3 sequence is CASSSTATGPPYEQYF. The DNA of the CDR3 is TGTGCCAGTAGTTCGACAGCTACGGGGCCCCCTTACGAGCAGTACTTC.

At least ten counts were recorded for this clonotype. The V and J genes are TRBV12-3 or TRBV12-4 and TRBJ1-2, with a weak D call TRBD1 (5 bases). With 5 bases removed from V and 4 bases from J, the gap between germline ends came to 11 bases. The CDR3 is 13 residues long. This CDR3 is CASSPGGSYGYTF. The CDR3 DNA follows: TGTGCCAGCAGTCCGGGGGGTAGCTATGGCTACACCTTC.

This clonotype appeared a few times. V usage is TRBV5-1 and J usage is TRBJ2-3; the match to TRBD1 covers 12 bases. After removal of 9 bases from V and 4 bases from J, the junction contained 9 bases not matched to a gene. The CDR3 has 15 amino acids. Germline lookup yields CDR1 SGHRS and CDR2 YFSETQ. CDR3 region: CATEPGTGGSDTQYF. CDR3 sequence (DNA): TGCGCCACCGAGCCAGGGACAGGGGGCTCAGATACGCAGTATTTT.

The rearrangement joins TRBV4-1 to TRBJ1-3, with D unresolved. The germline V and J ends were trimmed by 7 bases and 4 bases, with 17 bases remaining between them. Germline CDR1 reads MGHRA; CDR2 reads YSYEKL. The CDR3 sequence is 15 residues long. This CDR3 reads CASMSRPANGNTIYF. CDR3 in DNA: TGCGCCAGCATGTCCAGGCCAGCAAACGGAAACACCATATATTTT.

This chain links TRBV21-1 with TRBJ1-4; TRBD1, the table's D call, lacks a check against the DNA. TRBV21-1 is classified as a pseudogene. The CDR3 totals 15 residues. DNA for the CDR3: TGTGCCAGCAGCCCGCAGGGGGCATTCTGCGAAAAACTGTTTTTT. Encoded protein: CASSPQGAFCEKLFF.

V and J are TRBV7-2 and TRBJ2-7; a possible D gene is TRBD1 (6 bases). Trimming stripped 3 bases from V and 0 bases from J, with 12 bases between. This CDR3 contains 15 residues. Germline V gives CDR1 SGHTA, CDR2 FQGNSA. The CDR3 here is CASSFQGFSSYEQYF. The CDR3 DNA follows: TGTGCCAGCAGCTTTCAGGGGTTCAGCTCCTACGAGCAGTACTTC.

The CDR3 nucleotides are TGTGCCAGCAGCCAGGGACAGCTTGTCGGCTACACCTTC. Translated, it gives CASSQGQLVGYTF. The rearrangement uses TRBV7-6 and TRBJ1-2, with 7 positions matching TRBD1. Germline-derived CDR1 and CDR2 are SGHVS and FNYEAQ. V lost 5 bases and J lost 8; bases outside the gene matches: 8. CDR3 length: 13 amino acids.

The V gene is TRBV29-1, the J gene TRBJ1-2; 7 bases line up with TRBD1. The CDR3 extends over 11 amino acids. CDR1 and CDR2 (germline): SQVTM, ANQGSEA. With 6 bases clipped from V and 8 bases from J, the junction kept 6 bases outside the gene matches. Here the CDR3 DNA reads TGCAGCGTCTTGACAGGGAGAGGCTACACCTTC. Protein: CSVLTGRGYTF.

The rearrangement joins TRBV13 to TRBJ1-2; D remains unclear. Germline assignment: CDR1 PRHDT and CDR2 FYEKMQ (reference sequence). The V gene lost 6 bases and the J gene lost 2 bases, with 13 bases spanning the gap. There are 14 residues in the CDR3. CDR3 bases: TGTGCCAGCAGTCATAATGTACTCAACTATGGCTACACCTTC. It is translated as CASSHNVLNYGYTF.